This T cell receptor (beta chain) was recorded in a study of T cell responses to AZD1222 COVID-19 vaccine (dated by TCRdb to the early 2020s). Notes on the research overall: Because spike-specific TCR depth and breadth did not differ between the two schedules, AZD1222 recipients who got a second dose at roughly 4 weeks were pooled with those who got a second dose at roughly 12 weeks. Trial participants were enrolled by age into subgroups of 18-55, 56-69 and 70-plus years, and around 140, 26 and 57 TCR-sequenced participants, respectively, were included in these subgroups. A total of just over 230 trial participants underwent TCR sequencing, of whom about 210 had received two doses of AZD1222 and roughly 26 had received two doses of the MenACWY control vaccine.

The CDR3 regions of human TCRbeta chains were analyzed by immunosequencing. In the source study's methods: Repertoire TCRs were checked for matches against a reference library of SARS-CoV-2-specific TCRs that had been generated using the MIRA antigen-specificity platform. Breadth was defined as the fraction of unique TCRs that were SARS-CoV-2-associated. Depth was defined as the fraction of total T cells that were SARS-CoV-2-associated. Using the MIRA data, each spike-specific TCR was mapped to the spike region that the TCR reacts to and placed in a CD4 or CD8 class. Log10-transformed breadth and depth values were compared by one-way ANOVA with Sidak's multiple comparisons tests. Imported from immuneACCESS, the table was reduced by TCRdb to in-frame sequences with V and J called. These copies leave out some clones; in studies compared against another copy, an unresolved V gene accounts for under half, and the cause of the remainder is not known. V, J and clone size reflect that table, while D and trimming were determined from the DNA. This sample gives approximately 82,000 clones in total; 90% to 95% of them show up just once. Roughly 4.8% of the sample comes from the top ten.

Results and caveats for the whole study, not just this receptor: Spike-specific TCR breadth and depth rose significantly after two AZD1222 doses compared with day 0 and with MenACWY recipients. Participants were mostly white British, with more females than males. The authors suggested clonal diversity may have been underestimated. The 56-69-year group was small, and its depth increase did not reach significance, likely because of low power. The vaccine-associated CD4 TCRs covered the entire spike protein, and the dominant responses fell in regions 160-218 and 743-854. Nearly half of unique spike-specific TCRs reportedly recognized epitopes outside regions mutated in the B.1.351 and B.1.1.7 variants. Conclusions about previously exposed vaccinees are limited because only a handful of AZD1222 recipients were SARS-CoV-2 seropositive at baseline. No day 14 peak-response samples were available, so repertoires were characterized only after the peak T cell response.

About this clone itself: Its recognized antigen is unknown. Base qualities were left out, and no much larger clone turns up one base away.

The sample's time point label is to be understood as: baseline before first vaccination. Vaccinee samples were obtained from the UK trials COV001 and COV002, which included a single-blind randomized controlled phase 2/3 trial of AZD1222 (ChAdOx1 nCoV-19) in healthy adults. Trial participant PBMC samples were collected at day 0 and day 28 after the second dose for TCRbeta chain sequencing. This receptor was taken from an adult in good health. This specimen consisted of peripheral blood, obtained on day 0 of AZD1222 vaccination.

The sequence in DNA is TGTGCCAGCAGCGTAGACAGGAGGACTGAAGCTTTCTTT. Its protein is CASSVDRRTEAFF. Recombination joined TRBV7-2 with TRBJ1-1; TRBD1 is a possible D gene, resting on 6 matching bases. CDR3 length: 13 amino acids, cysteine to phenylalanine. Only the CDR3 region is kept as DNA, spanning 39 bases read in frame from base 1. Trimming at the junction amounts to 5 bases on V and 5 bases on J, and the germline ends lie 12 bases apart. The germline V gene specifies SGHTA as CDR1 and FQGNSA as CDR2.